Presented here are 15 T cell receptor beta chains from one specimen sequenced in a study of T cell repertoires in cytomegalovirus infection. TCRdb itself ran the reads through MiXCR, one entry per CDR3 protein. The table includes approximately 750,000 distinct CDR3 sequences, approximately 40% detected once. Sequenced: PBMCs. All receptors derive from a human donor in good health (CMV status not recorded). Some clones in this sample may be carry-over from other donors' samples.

The CDR3 sequence is CASRGSTRRGNQPQHF. CDR3 in DNA: TGTGCCAGCAGGGGATCCACAAGACGAGGCAATCAGCCCCAGCATTTT. V gene TRBV28 combines with J gene TRBJ1-5; D unresolved. Germline CDR1 MDHEN, CDR2 SYDVKM. V was trimmed by 6 bases and J by 2 bases, leaving 17 bases between them. This CDR3 is built from 16 residues.

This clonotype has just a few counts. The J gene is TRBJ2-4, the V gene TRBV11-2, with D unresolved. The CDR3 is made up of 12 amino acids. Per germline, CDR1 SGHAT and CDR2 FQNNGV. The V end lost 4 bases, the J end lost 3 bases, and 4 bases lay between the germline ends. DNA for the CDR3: TGTGCCAGCAGCTATAACAAAAACATTCAGTACTTC. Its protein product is CASSYNKNIQYF.

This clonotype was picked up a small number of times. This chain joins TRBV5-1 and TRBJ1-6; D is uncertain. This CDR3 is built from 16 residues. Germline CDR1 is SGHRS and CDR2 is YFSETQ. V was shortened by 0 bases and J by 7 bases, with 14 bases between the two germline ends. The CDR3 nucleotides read TGCGCCAGCAGCTTGGTGGAGTCTGGCGGAAATTCACCCCTCCACTTT. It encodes CASSLVESGGNSPLHF.

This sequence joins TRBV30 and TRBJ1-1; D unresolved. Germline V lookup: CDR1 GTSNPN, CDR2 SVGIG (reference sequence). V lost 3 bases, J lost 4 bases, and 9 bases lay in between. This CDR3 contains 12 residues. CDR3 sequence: CAWSSGGTEAFF. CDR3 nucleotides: TGTGCCTGGAGCAGCGGAGGCACTGAAGCTTTCTTT. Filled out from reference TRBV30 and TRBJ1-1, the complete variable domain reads SQTIHQWPATLVQPVGSPLSLECTVEGTSNPNLYWYRQAAGRGLQLLFYSVGIGQISSEVPQNLSASRPQDRQFILSSKKLLLSDSGFYLCAWSSGGTEAFFGQGTRLTVV.

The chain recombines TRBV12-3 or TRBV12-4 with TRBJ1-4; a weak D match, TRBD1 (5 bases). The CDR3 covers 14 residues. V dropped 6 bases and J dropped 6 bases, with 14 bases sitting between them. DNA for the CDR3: TGTGCCAGCAGACTAACAGGAATCGATGAAAAACTGTTTTTT. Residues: CASRLTGIDEKLFF.

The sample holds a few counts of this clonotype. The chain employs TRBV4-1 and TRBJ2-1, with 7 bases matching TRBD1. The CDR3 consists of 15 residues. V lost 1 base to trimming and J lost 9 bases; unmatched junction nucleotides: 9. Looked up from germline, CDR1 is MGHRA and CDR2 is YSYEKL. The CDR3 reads CASSQVRTGRGEQFF. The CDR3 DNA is TGCGCCAGCAGCCAAGTTAGGACAGGACGGGGTGAGCAGTTCTTC.

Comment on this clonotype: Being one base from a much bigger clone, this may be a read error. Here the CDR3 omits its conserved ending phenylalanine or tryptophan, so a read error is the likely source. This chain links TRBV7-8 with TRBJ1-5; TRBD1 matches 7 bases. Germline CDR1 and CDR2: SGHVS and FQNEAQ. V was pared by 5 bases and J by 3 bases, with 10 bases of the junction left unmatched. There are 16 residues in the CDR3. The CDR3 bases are TGTGCCAGCAGCCCCAGGACAGGTCCTGACAATCAGCCCCAGCATTCT. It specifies CASSPRTGPDNQPQHS.

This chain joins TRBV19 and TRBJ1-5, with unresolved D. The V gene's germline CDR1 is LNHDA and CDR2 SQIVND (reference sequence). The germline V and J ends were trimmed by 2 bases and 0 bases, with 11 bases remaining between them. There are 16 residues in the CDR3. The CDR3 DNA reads TGTGCCAGTAGTATACCCCCCCTTGGTAGCAATCAGCCCCAGCATTTT. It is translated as CASSIPPLGSNQPQHF.

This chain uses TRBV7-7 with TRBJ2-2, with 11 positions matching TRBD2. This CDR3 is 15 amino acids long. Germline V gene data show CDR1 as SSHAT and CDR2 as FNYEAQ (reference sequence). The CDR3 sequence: CATGGLAGGPGELFF. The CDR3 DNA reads TGTGCTACAGGGGGGCTAGCGGGAGGCCCCGGGGAGCTGTTTTTT.

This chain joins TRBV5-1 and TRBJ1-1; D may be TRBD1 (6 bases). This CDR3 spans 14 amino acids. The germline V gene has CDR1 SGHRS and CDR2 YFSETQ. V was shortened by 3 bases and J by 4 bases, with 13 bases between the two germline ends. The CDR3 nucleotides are TGCGCCAGCAGCTGGAGACAGGAGGGCACTGAAGCTTTCTTT. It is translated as CASSWRQEGTEAFF. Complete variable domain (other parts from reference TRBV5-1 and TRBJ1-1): KAGVTQTPRYLIKTRGQQVTLSCSPISGHRSVSWYQQTPGQGLQFLFEYFSETQRNKGNFPGRFSGRQFSNSRSEMNVSTLELGDSALYLCASSWRQEGTEAFFGQGTRLTVV.

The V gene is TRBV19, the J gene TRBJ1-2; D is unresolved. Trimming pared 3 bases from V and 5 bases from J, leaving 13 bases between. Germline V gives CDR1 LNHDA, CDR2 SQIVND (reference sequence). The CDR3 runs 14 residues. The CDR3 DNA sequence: TGTGCCAGTAGTATCGCGGACGGCGAGTATGGCTACACCTTC. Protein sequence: CASSIADGEYGYTF.

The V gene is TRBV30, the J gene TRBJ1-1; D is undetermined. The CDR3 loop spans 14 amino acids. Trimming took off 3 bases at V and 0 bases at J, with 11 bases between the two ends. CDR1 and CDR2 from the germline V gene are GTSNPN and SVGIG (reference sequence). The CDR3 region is CAWRSLVLNTEAFF. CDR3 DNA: TGTGCCTGGAGATCTTTAGTCTTGAACACTGAAGCTTTCTTT.

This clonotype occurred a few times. The CDR3 DNA sequence: TGTGCCAGCAGCCAAGGAGGCGGATATAATTCACCCCTCCACTTT. Translating it yields CASSQGGGYNSPLHF. This chain connects TRBV3-1 to TRBJ1-6; D gene uncertain. CDR1 and CDR2 from the germline V gene are LGHDT and YNNKEL (reference sequence). The CDR3 runs 15 residues. V was pared by 1 base and J by 4 bases, with 8 bases between.

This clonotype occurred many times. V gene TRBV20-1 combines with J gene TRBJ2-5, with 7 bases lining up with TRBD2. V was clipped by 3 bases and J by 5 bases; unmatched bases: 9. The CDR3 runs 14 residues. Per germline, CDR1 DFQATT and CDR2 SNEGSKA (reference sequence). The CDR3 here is CSASLAGVKETQYF. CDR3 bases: TGCAGTGCTAGCCTCGCGGGAGTGAAGGAGACCCAGTACTTC.

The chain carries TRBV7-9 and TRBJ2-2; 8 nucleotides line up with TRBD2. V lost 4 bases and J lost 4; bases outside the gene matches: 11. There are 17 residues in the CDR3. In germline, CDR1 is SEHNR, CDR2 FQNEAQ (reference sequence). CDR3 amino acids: CASSSPSGSRGTGELFF. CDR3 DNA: TGTGCCAGCAGCTCGCCAAGCGGGAGTCGAGGCACCGGGGAGCTGTTTTTT.